This TCR beta chain was found in a study of tumor-infiltrating lymphocytes in primary liver carcinoma. Taking about 19-31 mg of unsorted bulk tissue, the authors co-extracted RNA and DNA. Chronic HBV infection, untreated so far, was present in the patients. Germline V gene lookup returns CDR1 SGHNT and CDR2 YYREEE (reference sequence). Trimming took 5 bases from V and 10 from J, leaving 19 bases between them. This CDR3 has 14 residues. Study-level findings and limits: A significantly higher top-250-clone fraction was found in tumors than in blood (p = 0.039).

A primer in the constant region served to generate TCR beta cDNA from 500 to 600 ng of total RNA. A slightly modified ARM-PCR protocol with three nested multiplex PCR rounds produced these TCR beta libraries. Running around 9 cycles apiece, the first two PCR rounds relied on TRBV1-TRBV30 forward primers together with a C-beta reverse primer. MiXCR was run by TCRdb on the multiplex PCR reads, yielding one entry per CDR3 protein. Among 50,000 to 70,000 distinct CDR3 sequences listed, approximately 70% were seen once. This clonotype was seen just once. Its cognate antigen is unknown. The specimen was liver tumor tissue from sampling region 2. Specified subset: tumor region T2, inferior pole. V usage is TRBV5-4 and J usage is TRBJ2-1; D may be TRBD2 (6 bases). The origin of this receptor is a man aged 35 to 55 with primary liver carcinoma and hepatitis B virus infection. The CDR3 reads CASRQTSGKREQFF. The CDR3 coding sequence is TGTGCCAGCAGGCAGACTAGTGGGAAAAGGGAGCAGTTCTTC.